This record looks at one T cell receptor (beta chain) sequence and its context. Its antigen is still unknown. Within one base of it there is no much larger clone, and no base qualities were kept. The source of the sample is a study of blood T cell repertoires in COVID-19 (dated by TCRdb to 2019 to 2021). Regarding the study in general: Samples from collaborators originated in the United States, Italy and Spain and spanned both the acute and convalescent phases of COVID-19. The prospective study material was composed of cDNA or gDNA derived from T cells, B-cell-depleted T cells, or PBMCs. The dataset comprised deeply sampled blood TCRbeta repertoires from subjects exposed to, actively infected with, or recovered from COVID-19. A freely available public database, intended as a resource for researchers studying the immune response to SARS-CoV-2, is where the repertoires were released. The samples were drawn from two sources: the first 160 participants of the ongoing ImmuneRACE study, and 1,000 to 1,500 subjects contributed by 6 global collaborators. Sample metadata almost always included a de-identified subject ID, COVID-19 status, age in years and sex. Where HLA class I and class II types were available, the types were taken from metadata supplied by the sample provider, not from assay-based typing.

Broad study findings and their caveats: The amount of clinical and demographic metadata varied by source and participant and was provided uncurated.

TCRbeta CDR3 regions were amplified from genomic DNA by means of the immunoSEQ Assay, a bias-controlled multiplex PCR. Regarding the original processing steps: Nucleated cell counts per sample were estimated from amplification of reference gene primers within the assay. To quantify the absolute abundance of each unique TCRbeta CDR3 rearrangement, sequence reads were collapsed and filtered. For each sample, productive Simpson clonality was calculated as the square root of Simpson's diversity index across productive rearrangements. This immuneACCESS table, as held by TCRdb, lists in-frame sequences with V and J called but not all clones. Of the missing ones, under half trace to an unresolved V gene in checked studies; the others have no known cause. V and J calls and clone size follow that table, whereas D and trimming were derived from the DNA. The sample table holds over 120,000 clones, of which under 90% were seen once. Of the sample, roughly 45% falls within the top ten clones.

The CDR3 goes from the cysteine to the phenylalanine over 14 residues. Just the 42-base CDR3 DNA is kept, in frame starting at base 1. As encoded in the germline V gene, CDR1 is ENHRY while CDR2 is SYGVKD. Unmatched junction bases come to 4, with V trimmed by 8 bases and J by 3 bases. Each collaborating institution followed its own protocols to collect whole blood in K2EDTA tubes. For TCRbeta analysis, collaborator samples were shipped as frozen whole blood, as isolated PBMCs, or as DNA extracted from either sample type. The receptor chain draws on TRBV10-3 and TRBJ2-3, with TRBD1 identical over 11 junction bases. The receptor was derived from a human donor in a cohort sampled during active COVID-19. The sample was peripheral blood. The DNA sequence follows: TGTGCCATCGGGGACAGGGGGACAACAGATACGCAGTATTTT. It codes for CAIGDRGTTDTQYF.